This record looks at one T cell receptor (beta chain) sequence and its context. The CDR3 is 15 residues long. CDR1 SGHRS and CDR2 YFSETQ come from the germline V gene. V lost 4 bases, J lost 7 bases, and 15 bases lay in between. This sample is drawn from a study of blood T cell repertoires in COVID-19. Study overall: Acute-phase and convalescent COVID-19 samples originated in the United States, Italy and Spain.

Generated by immunoSEQ multiplex PCR, the TCRdb table keeps only in-frame clones and is missing some. The data contain about 200,000 clones, roughly 80% of them singletons. The sequenced sample consisted of peripheral blood. The TCR comes from a woman of 80 years or more with acute or convalescent COVID-19. V usage is TRBV5-1 and J usage is TRBJ1-6; no clear D gene. Written as DNA, the CDR3 is TGCGCCAGCAGCCCTGGCACCGGGGAGAATTCACCCCTCCACTTT. Protein: CASSPGTGENSPLHF.